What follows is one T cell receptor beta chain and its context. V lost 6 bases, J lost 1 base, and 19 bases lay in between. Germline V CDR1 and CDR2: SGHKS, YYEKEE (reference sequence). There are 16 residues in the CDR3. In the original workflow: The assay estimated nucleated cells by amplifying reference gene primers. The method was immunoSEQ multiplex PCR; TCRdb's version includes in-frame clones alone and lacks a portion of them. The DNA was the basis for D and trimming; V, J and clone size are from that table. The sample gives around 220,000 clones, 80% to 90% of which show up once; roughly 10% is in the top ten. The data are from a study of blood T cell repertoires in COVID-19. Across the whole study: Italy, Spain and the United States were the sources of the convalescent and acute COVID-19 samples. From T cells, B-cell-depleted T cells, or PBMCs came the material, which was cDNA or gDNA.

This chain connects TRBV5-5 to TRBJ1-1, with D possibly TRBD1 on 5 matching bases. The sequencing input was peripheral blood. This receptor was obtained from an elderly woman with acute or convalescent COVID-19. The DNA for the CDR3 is TGTGCCAGCAACATAACAGGAGTCTTGGGGAACACTGAAGCTTTCTTT. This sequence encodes CASNITGVLGNTEAFF.